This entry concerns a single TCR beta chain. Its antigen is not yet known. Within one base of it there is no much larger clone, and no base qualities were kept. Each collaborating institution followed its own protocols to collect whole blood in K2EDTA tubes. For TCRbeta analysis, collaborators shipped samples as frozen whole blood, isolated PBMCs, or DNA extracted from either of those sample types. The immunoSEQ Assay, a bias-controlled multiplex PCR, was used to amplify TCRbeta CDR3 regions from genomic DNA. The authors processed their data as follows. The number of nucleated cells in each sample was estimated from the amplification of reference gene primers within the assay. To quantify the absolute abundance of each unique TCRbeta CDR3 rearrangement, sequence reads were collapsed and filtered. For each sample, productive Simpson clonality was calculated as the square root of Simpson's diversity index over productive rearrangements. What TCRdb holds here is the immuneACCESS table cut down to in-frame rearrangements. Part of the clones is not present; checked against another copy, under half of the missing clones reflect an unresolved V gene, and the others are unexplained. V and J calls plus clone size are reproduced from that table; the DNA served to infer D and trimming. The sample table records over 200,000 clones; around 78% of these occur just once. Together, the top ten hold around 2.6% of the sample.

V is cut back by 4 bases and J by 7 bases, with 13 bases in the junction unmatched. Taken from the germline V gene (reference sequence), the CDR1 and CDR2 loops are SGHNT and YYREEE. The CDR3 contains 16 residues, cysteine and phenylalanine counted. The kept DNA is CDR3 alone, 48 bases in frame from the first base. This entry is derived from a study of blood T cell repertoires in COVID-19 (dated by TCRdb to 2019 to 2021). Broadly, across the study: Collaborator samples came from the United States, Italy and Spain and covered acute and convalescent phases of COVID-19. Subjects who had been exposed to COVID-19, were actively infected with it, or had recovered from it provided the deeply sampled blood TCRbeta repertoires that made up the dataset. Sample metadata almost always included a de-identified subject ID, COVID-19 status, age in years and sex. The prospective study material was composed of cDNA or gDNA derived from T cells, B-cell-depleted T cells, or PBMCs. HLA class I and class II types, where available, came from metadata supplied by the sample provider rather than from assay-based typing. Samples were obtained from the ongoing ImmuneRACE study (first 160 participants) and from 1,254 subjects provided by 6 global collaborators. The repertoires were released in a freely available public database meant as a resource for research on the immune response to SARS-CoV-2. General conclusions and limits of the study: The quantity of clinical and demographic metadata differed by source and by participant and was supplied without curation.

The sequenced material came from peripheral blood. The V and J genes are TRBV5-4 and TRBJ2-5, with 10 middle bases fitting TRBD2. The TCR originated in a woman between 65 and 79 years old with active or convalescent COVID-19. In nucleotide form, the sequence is TGTGCCAGCAGCCGTCGGGTAGCGGGAGGAAGGGGGACCCAGTACTTC. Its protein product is CASSRRVAGGRGTQYF.